These 30 T cell receptor beta chains were sequenced from one sample in a study of blood T cell repertoires in COVID-19. Using immunoSEQ multiplex PCR, the repertoire was profiled, and TCRdb retains in-frame clones only, with some absent. The sample has about 160,000 clones, approximately 85% seen once. Specimen: peripheral blood. All receptors derive from a man older than 75 with COVID-19, enrolled during active disease.

The chain employs TRBV11-2 and TRBJ2-3, with a weak D call TRBD1 (6 bases). The CDR3 covers 16 residues. Germline assignment: CDR1 SGHAT and CDR2 FQNNGV. Trimming took 5 bases from V and 2 from J, leaving 17 bases between them. As DNA, the CDR3 is TGTGCCAGCAGCATCACAGGGTCTAGAGACACAGATACGCAGTATTTT. Its translation: CASSITGSRDTDTQYF.

V is TRBV27 and J is TRBJ1-2; no definite D call. CDR1 and CDR2 (germline): MNHEY, SMNVEV (reference sequence). V dropped 4 bases and J dropped 1 base, with 7 bases sitting between them. This CDR3 is 13 amino acids long. The CDR3 region is CASSSTVNYGYTF. CDR3 in DNA: TGTGCCAGCAGTTCTACAGTTAACTATGGCTACACCTTC.

The V gene is TRBV18, the J gene TRBJ1-1; D call uncertain. The germline gives CDR1 KGHSH, CDR2 LQKENI. The length of the CDR3 is 12 residues. V was cut by 0 bases and J by 8 bases, with 7 bases left in between. This chain's CDR3 is CASSPPRLEAFF. For the CDR3, the DNA is TGTGCCAGCTCACCACCGAGACTGGAAGCTTTCTTT.

The chain uses TRBV5-4 and TRBJ2-5; 8 nucleotides agree with TRBD2. The CDR3 is 16 residues long. The junction had 13 bases not matched to a gene; V was cut back by 4 bases and J by 5 bases. The V gene's germline CDR1 is SGHNT and CDR2 YYREEE (reference sequence). This CDR3 reads CASSQSQAGGFETQYF. The CDR3 coding sequence is TGTGCCAGCAGCCAATCTCAGGCGGGGGGATTTGAGACCCAGTACTTC.

The chain is built from TRBV11-2 and TRBJ2-5; possible D gene TRBD1, 6 bases. The CDR3 spans 15 residues. Germline CDR1 and CDR2: SGHAT and FQNNGV. The V and J ends lost 1 base and 5 bases respectively, with 14 bases between them. The DNA of the CDR3 is TGTGCCAGCAGCTTAGGGTCAGGGGTAACGGAGACCCAGTACTTC. Protein product: CASSLGSGVTETQYF.

The chain uses TRBV7-2 and TRBJ1-3; D is possibly TRBD1 (5 bases). The V and J ends lost 0 bases and 2 bases respectively, with 8 bases between them. Germline loops: CDR1 SGHTA, CDR2 FQGNSA. CDR3 length equals 15 residues. This CDR3 is CASSLAQGPGNTIYF. The CDR3 nucleotides are TGTGCCAGCAGCTTAGCCCAGGGCCCTGGAAACACCATATATTTT.

The CDR3 loop is CASSRTGQVYGYTF. The CDR3, as DNA: TGTGCCAGCAGCCGGACAGGTCAGGTCTATGGCTACACCTTC. This chain uses TRBV27 with TRBJ1-2; 7 bases agree with TRBD1. CDR3 length equals 14 residues. J was trimmed by 4 bases and V by 6 bases; bases with no gene match: 8. Per germline, CDR1 MNHEY and CDR2 SMNVEV (reference sequence).

V gene TRBV27 combines with J gene TRBJ2-2, with D unclear. CDR1 MNHEY and CDR2 SMNVEV come from the germline V gene (reference sequence). V was trimmed by 10 bases and J by 3 bases, leaving 12 bases between them. CDR3 size: 13 residues. CDR3 sequence: CATGARDTGELFF. The CDR3 DNA reads as TGTGCCACTGGAGCCCGGGACACCGGGGAGCTGTTTTTT.

The chain links TRBV18 to TRBJ2-1, with D possibly TRBD1 on 6 matching bases. The CDR3 covers 13 residues. Trimming stripped 5 bases from V and 6 bases from J, with 11 bases between. The V gene's germline CDR1 is KGHSH and CDR2 LQKENI. The CDR3 is CASSTGIGNEQFF. The CDR3 DNA reads TGTGCCAGCTCAACAGGGATCGGCAATGAGCAGTTCTTC.

The chain couples TRBV6-2 or TRBV6-3 to TRBJ2-1; no definite D call. The CDR3 covers 12 residues. V was pared by 2 bases and J by 7 bases, with 6 bases between. Germline lookup yields CDR1 MNHEY and CDR2 SVGEGT. The CDR3 loop reads CASSYPSNEQFF. CDR3 nucleotides: TGTGCCAGCAGTTACCCTAGTAATGAGCAGTTCTTC.

The chain carries TRBV5-5 and TRBJ1-2; 7 bases line up with TRBD1. Germline trimming cut 3 bases from V and 3 bases from J; bases unmatched to any gene: 14. In germline, CDR1 is SGHKS, CDR2 YYEKEE (reference sequence). The CDR3 length is 17 residues. CDR3 in DNA: TGTGCCAGCAGCTCAAGCCTCGCCAGGACAGGCTACTATGGCTACACCTTC. Translating it yields CASSSSLARTGYYGYTF.

This clone was observed a few times. The chain uses TRBV4-2 and TRBJ1-2; possible D gene TRBD1, 6 bases. Trimming took off 0 bases at V and 4 bases at J, with 12 bases between the two ends. Germline V gene sequence: CDR1 LGHNA, CDR2 YNFKEQ. The CDR3 totals 15 residues. The CDR3 sequence: CASSQERGNSYGYTF. CDR3 nucleotide sequence: TGTGCCAGCAGCCAAGAGAGGGGGAACAGCTATGGCTACACCTTC.

The V call is TRBV2, the J call TRBJ2-5; D remains ambiguous. CDR3 length: 14 residues. Trimming pared 5 bases from V and 2 bases from J, leaving 12 bases between. Germline V gene lookup returns CDR1 SNHLY and CDR2 FYNNEI. The DNA for the CDR3 is TGTGCCAGCAGTCAAGGAACACCACAAGAGACCCAGTACTTC. Amino acid sequence: CASSQGTPQETQYF. Full variable domain (missing parts from reference TRBV2 and TRBJ2-5): EPEVTQTPSHQVTQMGQEVILRCVPISNHLYFYWYRQILGQKVEFLVSFYNNEISEKSEIFDDQFSVERPDGSNFTLKIRSTKLEDSAMYFCASSQGTPQETQYFGPGTRLLVL.

The chain has TRBV6-6 and TRBJ2-5, with 8 positions matching TRBD2. V lost 5 bases, J lost 2 bases, and 22 bases stayed unmatched. The CDR3 loop spans 20 amino acids. Germline values: CDR1 MNHNY, CDR2 SVGAGI (reference sequence). The CDR3 here is CASSGSRGTRFSGIQETQYF. CDR3 DNA sequence: TGTGCCAGCAGTGGATCAAGAGGGACTAGGTTTTCCGGTATTCAAGAGACCCAGTACTTC.

The chain is built from TRBV5-4 and TRBJ1-6; 8 positions match TRBD1. This CDR3 spans 15 amino acids. The junction had 7 bases not matched to a gene; V was cut back by 4 bases and J by 7 bases. Germline CDR1 and CDR2: SGHNT and YYREEE (reference sequence). CDR3 nucleotides: TGTGCCAGCAGCACAGGACAGGGAGGGAATTCACCCCTCCACTTT. Translating gives CASSTGQGGNSPLHF.

The rearrangement links TRBV6-5 to TRBJ1-1, with a tentative D call TRBD1 (5 bases). The germline V gene encodes CDR1 MNHEY and CDR2 SVGAGI. Trimming removed 11 bases from V and 3 bases from J, with 16 bases in between. The CDR3 runs to 13 residues. CDR3 sequence reads: CASRQGMYTEAFF. CDR3 sequence (DNA): TGTGCCTCGAGGCAGGGTATGTACACTGAAGCTTTCTTT.

In this sample, this clone turned up once. The J gene is TRBJ1-2, the V gene TRBV19, with 9 nucleotides matching TRBD1. Looked up from germline, CDR1 is LNHDA and CDR2 is SQIVND (reference sequence). Trimming removed 6 bases from V and 8 bases from J; junction bases left unmatched: 13. This CDR3 has 15 residues. CDR3 amino acids: CASSPSTGGEVGYTF. DNA of the CDR3: TGTGCCAGTAGCCCCTCCACAGGGGGCGAGGTCGGCTACACCTTC.

CDR3 sequence reads: CSLRGTLYNEQFF. The CDR3 bases are TGCAGCCTCCGCGGGACGTTGTACAATGAGCAGTTCTTC. The V and J genes are TRBV29-1 and TRBJ2-1; a possible D gene is TRBD2 (6 bases). V was cut by 8 bases and J by 4 bases, with 15 bases left in between. The CDR3 sequence is 13 residues long. Germline CDR1 SQVTM, CDR2 ANQGSEA.

V and J are TRBV9 and TRBJ1-3, with a possible D match to TRBD1 (6 bases). The CDR3 sequence is 14 residues long. Per germline, CDR1 SGDLS and CDR2 YYNGEE. V was pared by 4 bases and J by 2 bases, with 10 bases between. As DNA, the CDR3 is TGTGCCAGCAGCCTAGGGACAACTGGAAACACCATATATTTT. This gives the protein CASSLGTTGNTIYF. The complete variable domain, with remaining parts taken from reference TRBV9 and TRBJ1-3, reads DSGVTQTPKHLITATGQRVTLRCSPRSGDLSVYWYQQSLDQGLQFLIQYYNGEERAKGNILERFSAQQFPDLHSELNLSSLELGDSALYFCASSLGTTGNTIYFGEGSWLTVV.

This rearrangement joins TRBV30 to TRBJ2-1, with TRBD2 matching 12 bases. The CDR3 has 20 amino acids. Per the germline V gene, CDR1 is GTSNPN and CDR2 is SVGIG (reference sequence). J was trimmed by 0 bases and V by 3 bases; bases with no gene match: 15. In nucleotides, the CDR3 is TGTGCCTGGAGCGCCTCCCTACTAGCGGGGGGCCGGAGCTCCTACAATGAGCAGTTCTTC. The encoded protein is CAWSASLLAGGRSSYNEQFF.

The chain recombines TRBV18 with TRBJ1-1; D gene uncertain. This CDR3 region has 13 residues. The germline V gene encodes CDR1 KGHSH and CDR2 LQKENI. V lost 1 base, J lost 3 bases, and 6 bases lay in between. The CDR3 DNA follows: TGTGCCAGCTCACCACAGACTGACACTGAAGCTTTCTTT. It codes for CASSPQTDTEAFF.

V and J are TRBV2 and TRBJ1-1; 8 nucleotides agree with TRBD1. V was pared by 3 bases and J by 5 bases, with 14 bases of the junction left unmatched. Germline values: CDR1 SNHLY, CDR2 FYNNEI. The CDR3 totals 17 residues. The CDR3 nucleotides are TGTGCCAGCAGTGACGATGGACAGGGCTGGGGGAGGACTGAAGCTTTCTTT. Amino acids: CASSDDGQGWGRTEAFF.

The chain links TRBV9 to TRBJ1-1, with D possibly matching TRBD1 (5 bases). The CDR3 is 15 amino acids. V was cut by 2 bases and J by 1 base, with 12 bases left in between. The V gene's germline CDR1 is SGDLS and CDR2 YYNGEE. This CDR3 is CASSVRGGKNTEAFF. In DNA form, the CDR3 reads TGTGCCAGCAGCGTCCGGGGCGGGAAGAACACTGAAGCTTTCTTT.

The chain combines TRBV12-3 or TRBV12-4 with TRBJ2-3; no clear D. CDR3 length equals 11 residues. The ends were cut back, 7 bases at V and 6 bases at J, with 8 bases in the middle. CDR3 in DNA: TGTGCCAGCACCGGGTGGGATACGCAGTATTTT. Translation gives CASTGWDTQYF.

A single count supports this clone. The chain has TRBV9 and TRBJ1-6; TRBD1 matches 7 bases. This CDR3 region has 14 residues. Germline CDR1 and CDR2: SGDLS and YYNGEE. V was clipped by 4 bases and J by 8 bases; unmatched bases: 6. The CDR3 is CASSSTGVDSPLHF. As DNA, the CDR3 is TGTGCCAGCAGCAGCACAGGGGTGGATTCACCCCTCCACTTT. The full variable domain, with the rest looked up from reference TRBV9 and TRBJ1-6, is DSGVTQTPKHLITATGQRVTLRCSPRSGDLSVYWYQQSLDQGLQFLIQYYNGEERAKGNILERFSAQQFPDLHSELNLSSLELGDSALYFCASSSTGVDSPLHFGNGTRLTVT.

The chain joins TRBV7-3 to TRBJ1-1; TRBD1 aligns across 7 bases. Germline V gives CDR1 SGHTA, CDR2 FQGTGA. The CDR3 covers 15 residues. With 5 bases clipped from V and 5 bases from J, the junction kept 11 bases outside the gene matches. DNA of the CDR3: TGTGCCAGCAGCCTCTCCCCAGGGGGTGAGACTGAAGCTTTCTTT. Translated: CASSLSPGGETEAFF.

This chain connects TRBV2 to TRBJ2-5; 8 nucleotides match TRBD1. Per the germline V gene, CDR1 is SNHLY and CDR2 is FYNNEI. V was clipped by 9 bases and J by 3 bases; unmatched bases: 3. CDR3 length equals 12 residues. The CDR3 is CASQGAEETQYF. Here the CDR3 DNA reads TGTGCCAGTCAGGGGGCGGAAGAGACCCAGTACTTC.

The chain has TRBV5-1 and TRBJ2-1; possibly TRBD1 for D (6 bases). Trimming took 4 bases from V and 4 from J, leaving 12 bases between them. Germline lookup yields CDR1 SGHRS and CDR2 YFSETQ. The CDR3 covers 14 residues. CDR3 sequence: CASSKGDRYNEQFF. The CDR3 bases are TGCGCCAGCAGCAAGGGGGACCGGTACAATGAGCAGTTCTTC.

The CDR3 protein is CASSILLGEDYGYTF. The CDR3 DNA reads TGTGCCAGTAGTATTCTCCTGGGGGAGGACTATGGCTACACCTTC. V usage is TRBV19 and J usage is TRBJ1-2, with D perhaps TRBD1 (5 bases). Trimming stripped 3 bases from V and 3 bases from J, with 14 bases between. CDR1 is LNHDA, CDR2 SQIVND, per germline (reference sequence). The CDR3 has 15 amino acids.

The chain uses TRBV4-3 and TRBJ1-2, with 8 bases aligning to TRBD1. This CDR3 comprises 15 residues. Looked up from germline, CDR1 is LGHNA and CDR2 is YSLEER. V dropped 2 bases and J dropped 5; count of bases not matched to a gene: 7. CDR3 in amino acids: CASSQQGQGQYGYTF. The CDR3 nucleotides read TGCGCCAGCAGCCAACAAGGACAGGGACAGTATGGCTACACCTTC.